This entry lists 4 T cell receptor beta chains sequenced from one sample in a study of shared clonotypes between healthy human individuals. Clones were read by immunoSEQ multiplex PCR, and TCRdb kept only the in-frame ones, dropping some. The profile shows around 530,000 clones, roughly 72% of them singletons. The specimen sequenced was PBMCs. Receptors originate from a woman in her thirties or forties in good health. Some clones in this sample may be carry-over from other donors' samples.

The chain recombines TRBV15 with TRBJ1-4; D gene unclear. The CDR3 sequence is 15 residues long. Germline CDR1 LNHNV, CDR2 YYDKDF (reference sequence). The V and J ends lost 3 bases and 5 bases respectively, with 13 bases between them. CDR3 nucleotides: TGTGCCACCAGCAGGGACTCCATCCGGAATGAAAAACTGTTTTTT. Encoded protein: CATSRDSIRNEKLFF.

The chain couples TRBV30 to TRBJ2-1; tentative D call: TRBD2 (5 bases). The CDR3 has 12 residues. Germline-derived CDR1 and CDR2 are GTSNPN and SVGIG (reference sequence). V shed 5 bases and J shed 7 bases, with 12 bases lying between them. Here the CDR3 DNA reads TGTGCCTGGGCGGAGGTAGGAAATGAGCAGTTCTTC. It codes for CAWAEVGNEQFF.

The V gene is TRBV6-6, the J gene TRBJ2-1; D unresolved. V lost 7 bases, J lost 3 bases, and 10 bases lay in between. The CDR3 sequence is 13 residues long. CDR1 is MNHNY, CDR2 SVGAGI, per germline (reference sequence). CDR3 amino acids: CASNLDNYNEQFF. CDR3 sequence (DNA): TGTGCCAGCAATTTAGACAACTACAATGAGCAGTTCTTC.

This clone was recorded a few times. The CDR3 DNA sequence: TGTGCCGTCATGAGAGGTCGGGAGGGCGCAGATACGCAGTATTTT. This codes for CAVMRGREGADTQYF. V and J are TRBV30 and TRBJ2-3; 8 nucleotides align to TRBD2. Germline V gene sequence: CDR1 GTSNPN, CDR2 SVGIG (reference sequence). CDR3 length: 15 residues. After removal of 8 bases from V and 4 bases from J, the junction contained 14 bases not matched to a gene.